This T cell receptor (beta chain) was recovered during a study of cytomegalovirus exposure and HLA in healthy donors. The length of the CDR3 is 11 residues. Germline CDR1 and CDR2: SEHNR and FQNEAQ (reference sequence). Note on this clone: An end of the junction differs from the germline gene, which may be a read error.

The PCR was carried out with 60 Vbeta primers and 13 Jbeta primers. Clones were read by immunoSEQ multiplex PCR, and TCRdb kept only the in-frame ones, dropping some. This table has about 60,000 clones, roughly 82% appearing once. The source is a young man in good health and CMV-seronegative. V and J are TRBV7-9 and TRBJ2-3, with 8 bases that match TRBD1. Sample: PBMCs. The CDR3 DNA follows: TGTGGGACAGGGCGAGGAGATATGCAGTATTTT. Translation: CGTGRGDMQYF.